This T cell receptor beta chain stems from a study of T cell responses to AZD1222 COVID-19 vaccine. Germline CDR1 and CDR2: MNHEY and SMNVEV (reference sequence). The V and J ends lost 4 bases and 4 bases, in that order; junction bases with no gene match: 8. The CDR3 extends over 16 amino acids. As to this clone: The antigen is undetermined.

Using immunoSEQ multiplex PCR, the repertoire was profiled, and TCRdb retains in-frame clones only, with some absent. In the table there are 150,000 to 200,000 clones, roughly nine tenths of which are singletons. Study-wide results and caveats: The peak T cell response came first, and repertoires were sampled only after it. Mostly white British, mostly female donors; authors suggested clonal diversity may be underestimated. Nearly half of spike-specific TCRs reportedly target unmutated variant regions.

The origin of this receptor is an adult who received the MenACWY meningococcal vaccine as a control. This chain uses TRBV27 with TRBJ1-3; TRBD1 matches 9 bases. This sample comprised peripheral blood, obtained 28 days after the second dose of the MenACWY control vaccine. DNA for the CDR3: TGTGCCAGCAGTTCCTCCGTTGGGACAGGGGGAAACACCATATATTTT. Its translation: CASSSSVGTGGNTIYF.